This TCR beta chain is from a study of OX40 agonist ivuxolimab in advanced cancers. General study points: Certain nonresponders likewise exhibited a low normalized T-cell clonal expansion. Undetermined was the antigen specificity of the expanded peripheral T cells. Expanded clones belonging to CD8+ T cells outnumbered, on average, those of CD4+. Partly responding patients at 0.1-3.0 mg/kg showed some of the smallest clonal expansion.

Assay used: immunoSEQ multiplex PCR; TCRdb lists only in-frame clones, some missing. The sample has 71,000 or so clones; roughly nine tenths are singletons. Of note for this clone: The antigen is undetermined.

Germline loops: CDR1 SGHNT, CDR2 YYREEE (reference sequence). This CDR3 contains 13 residues. Trimming removed 4 bases from V and 2 bases from J, with 10 bases in between. The rearrangement uses TRBV5-4 and TRBJ2-7; either TRBD1 or TRBD2 may supply D (5 bases each). The TCR comes from an adult with an advanced solid tumor such as melanoma, head and neck, liver or kidney cancer. The sequencing used CD4+ or CD8+ T cells sorted from blood, collected in a trial of the OX40 agonist ivuxolimab. For the CDR3, the DNA is TGTGCCAGCAGCCGTTCGGGGCCCTACGAGCAGTACTTC. Translating it yields CASSRSGPYEQYF.